The clone carrying this T cell receptor (beta chain) was picked up many times. The sample's time point: newly diagnosed GD, antithyroid drugs for less than 3 months. PBMC RNA served as the TCR library source. The patients included were those that came from an endocrinology department in Xi'an, China. Peripheral blood, at roughly 8.4 milliliters, went into EDTA tubes. This sample stems from a study of regulatory T cells in long-lasting Graves disease. Relying on iRepertoire HTBI primers and Arm-PCR of CDR3 regions, the team built TCR beta libraries. In the authors' workflow: Identified segments across samples numbered some 62 TRBV and 14 to 15 TRBJ. TCRdb redid the calling of the multiplex PCR reads with MiXCR, one entry per CDR3 protein. The V and J calls shown here were made by TCRdb, not taken from the authors' results. The repertoire consists of around 400,000 distinct CDR3 sequences, with 15% occurring once and the leading ten covering about 20%.

The clonotype was recovered from a female donor with Graves disease. The material sequenced was peripheral blood mononuclear cells (PBMCs), taken at new diagnosis, from a patient treated with antithyroid drugs.

The CDR3 region is CSASGLASRTDTQYF. As DNA, the CDR3 is TGCAGTGCTAGCGGACTAGCGTCTCGCACAGATACGCAGTATTTT. The chain is built from TRBV20-1 and TRBJ2-3; 9 bases align to TRBD2. The CDR3 is made up of 15 amino acids. V lost 3 bases to trimming and J lost 1 base; unmatched junction nucleotides: 5. Germline lookup yields CDR1 DFQATT and CDR2 SNEGSKA (reference sequence).